This T cell receptor (beta chain) derives from a study of cytomegalovirus exposure and HLA in healthy donors. Across the study: The roughly 700 first-cohort repertoires shared a platform with the approximately 110 validation repertoires, as reported in a later analysis.

Whole-study results and caveats: In the 90 to 150 validation repertoires, about 94% of cluster scores exceeded 0, per a later analysis.

With 1 base removed from V and 1 base from J, the gap between germline ends came to 14 bases. The CDR3 extends over 17 amino acids. Germline V lookup: CDR1 SGHDN, CDR2 FVKESK. With respect to this clone: What it binds is unknown.

Using immunoSEQ multiplex PCR, the repertoire was profiled, and TCRdb retains in-frame clones only, with some absent. Of 140,000 to 150,000 clones in the sample, about 95% are singletons; the top ten hold over 1.5%. The source is a man between 18 and 29 years old in good health and CMV-seropositive. Material: PBMCs. J is TRBJ2-1 and V is TRBV14; perhaps TRBD1 as D (5 bases). CDR3 amino acids: CASSQGSTAGSYNEQFF. CDR3 nucleotide sequence: TGTGCCAGCAGCCAAGGGTCTACGGCAGGGTCCTACAATGAGCAGTTCTTC.